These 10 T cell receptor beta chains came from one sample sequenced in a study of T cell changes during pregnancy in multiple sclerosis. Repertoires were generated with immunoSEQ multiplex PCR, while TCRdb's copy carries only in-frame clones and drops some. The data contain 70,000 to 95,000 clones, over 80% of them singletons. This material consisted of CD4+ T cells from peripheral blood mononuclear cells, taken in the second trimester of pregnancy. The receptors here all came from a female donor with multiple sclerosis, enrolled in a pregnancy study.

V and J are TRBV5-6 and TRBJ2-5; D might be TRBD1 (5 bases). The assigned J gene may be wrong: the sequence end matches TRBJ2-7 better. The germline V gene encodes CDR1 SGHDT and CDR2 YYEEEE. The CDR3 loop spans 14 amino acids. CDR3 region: CASSLDRTTYEQYF. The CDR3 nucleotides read TGTGCCAGCAGCTTGGACAGGACGACCTACGAGCAGTACTTC.

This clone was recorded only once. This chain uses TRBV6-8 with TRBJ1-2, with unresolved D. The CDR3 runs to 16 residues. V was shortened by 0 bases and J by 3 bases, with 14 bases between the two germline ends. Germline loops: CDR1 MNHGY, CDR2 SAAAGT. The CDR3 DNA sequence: TGTGCCAGCAGTTACTCGTCCCAGTTCGAGGACTATGGCTACACCTTC. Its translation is CASSYSSQFEDYGYTF.

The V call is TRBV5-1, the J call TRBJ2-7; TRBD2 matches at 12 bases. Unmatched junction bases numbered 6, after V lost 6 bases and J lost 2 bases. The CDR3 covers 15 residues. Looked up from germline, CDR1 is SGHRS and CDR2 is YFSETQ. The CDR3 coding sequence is TGCGCCAGCACCCCGACTAGCGGGAGAGCCTACGAGCAGTACTTC. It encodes CASTPTSGRAYEQYF.

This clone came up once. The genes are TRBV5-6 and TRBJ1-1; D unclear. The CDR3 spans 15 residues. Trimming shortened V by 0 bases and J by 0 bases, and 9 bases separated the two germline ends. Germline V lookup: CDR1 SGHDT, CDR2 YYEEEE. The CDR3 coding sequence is TGTGCCAGCAGCTTGGTGGGCAACCTGAACACTGAAGCTTTCTTT. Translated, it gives CASSLVGNLNTEAFF.

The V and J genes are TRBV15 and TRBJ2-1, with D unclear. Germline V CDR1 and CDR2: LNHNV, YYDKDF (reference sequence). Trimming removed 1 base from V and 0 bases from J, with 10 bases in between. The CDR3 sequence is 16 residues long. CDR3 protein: CATSRVPADSYNEQFF. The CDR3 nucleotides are TGTGCCACCAGCAGAGTTCCGGCGGACTCCTACAATGAGCAGTTCTTC.

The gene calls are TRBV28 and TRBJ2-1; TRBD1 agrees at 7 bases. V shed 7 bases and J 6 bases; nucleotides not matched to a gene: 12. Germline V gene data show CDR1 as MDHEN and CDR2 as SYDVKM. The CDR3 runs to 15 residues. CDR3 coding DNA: TGTGCCAGCATGCTACCGGGACAGCGACCCAATGAGCAGTTCTTC. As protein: CASMLPGQRPNEQFF.

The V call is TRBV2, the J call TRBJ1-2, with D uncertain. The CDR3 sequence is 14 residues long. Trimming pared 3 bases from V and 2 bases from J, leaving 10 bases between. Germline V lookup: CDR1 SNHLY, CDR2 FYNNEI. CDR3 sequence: CASSDERPNYGYTF. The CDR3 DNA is TGTGCCAGCAGTGATGAGAGGCCAAACTATGGCTACACCTTC. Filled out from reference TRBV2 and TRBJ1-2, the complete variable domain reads EPEVTQTPSHQVTQMGQEVILRCVPISNHLYFYWYRQILGQKVEFLVSFYNNEISEKSEIFDDQFSVERPDGSNFTLKIRSTKLEDSAMYFCASSDERPNYGYTFGSGTRLTVV.

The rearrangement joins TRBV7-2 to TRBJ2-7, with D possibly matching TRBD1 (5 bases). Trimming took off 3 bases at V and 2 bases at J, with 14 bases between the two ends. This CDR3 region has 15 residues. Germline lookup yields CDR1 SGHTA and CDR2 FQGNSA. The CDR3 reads CASSFSSTAPYEQYF. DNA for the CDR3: TGTGCCAGCAGCTTTTCGTCGACAGCGCCCTACGAGCAGTACTTC.

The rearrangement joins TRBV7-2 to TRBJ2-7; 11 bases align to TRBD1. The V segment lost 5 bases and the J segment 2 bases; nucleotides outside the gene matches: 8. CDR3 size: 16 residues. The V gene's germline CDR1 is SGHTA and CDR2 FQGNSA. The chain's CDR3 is CASSRSGTGGTYEQYF. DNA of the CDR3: TGTGCCAGCAGCCGCAGTGGGACAGGGGGTACCTACGAGCAGTACTTC.

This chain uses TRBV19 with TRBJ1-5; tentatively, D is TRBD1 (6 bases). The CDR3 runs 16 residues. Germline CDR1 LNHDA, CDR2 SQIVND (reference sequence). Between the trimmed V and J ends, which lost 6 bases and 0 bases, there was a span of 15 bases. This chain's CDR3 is CASSRVGQYSNQPQHF. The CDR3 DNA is TGTGCCAGTAGCAGGGTTGGACAGTATAGCAATCAGCCCCAGCATTTT. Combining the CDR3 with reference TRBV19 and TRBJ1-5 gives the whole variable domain DGGITQSPKYLFRKEGQNVTLSCEQNLNHDAMYWYRQDPGQGLRLIYYSQIVNDFQKGDIAEGYSVSREKKESFPLTVTSAQKNPTAFYLCASSRVGQYSNQPQHFGDGTRLSIL.